The 14 T cell receptor beta chains listed next were all sequenced from one sample in a study of blood T cell repertoires in COVID-19. Clones were sequenced by immunoSEQ multiplex PCR, and TCRdb holds only the in-frame ones, with some missing. Seen here are some 70,000 clones, 85% to 90% observed once, and the top ten hold about 0.56%. The sample consisted of peripheral blood. Source of these receptors: a man in his 60s with acute or convalescent COVID-19.

This clone came up a few times. The chain employs TRBV27 and TRBJ1-1; D not resolved. Trimming shortened V by 3 bases and J by 1 base, and 6 bases separated the two germline ends. CDR3 size: 13 residues. Germline CDR1 MNHEY, CDR2 SMNVEV (reference sequence). CDR3 sequence (DNA): TGTGCCAGCAGTTTCGGAGGGAACACTGAAGCTTTCTTT. As protein: CASSFGGNTEAFF.

This chain joins TRBV19 and TRBJ2-7; 9 nucleotides align to TRBD2. The ends lost 3 bases at V and 3 bases at J; junction bases unmatched: 6. Germline V gene lookup returns CDR1 LNHDA and CDR2 SQIVND (reference sequence). This CDR3 has 15 amino acids. The CDR3 region has the DNA TGTGCCAGTAGTATGACAGGACTAGCGAACTACGAGCAGTACTTC. This encodes CASSMTGLANYEQYF. Combining the CDR3 with reference TRBV19 and TRBJ2-7 gives the whole variable domain DGGITQSPKYLFRKEGQNVTLSCEQNLNHDAMYWYRQDPGQGLRLIYYSQIVNDFQKGDIAEGYSVSREKKESFPLTVTSAQKNPTAFYLCASSMTGLANYEQYFGPGTRLTVT.

The chain joins TRBV6-4 to TRBJ1-5; no reliable D call. This CDR3 has 13 residues. CDR1 MRHNA and CDR2 SNTAGT come from the germline V gene. V gave up 4 bases and J gave up 3 bases, with 7 bases separating them. This CDR3 is CASSVESNQPQHF. The CDR3 nucleotides read TGTGCCAGCAGTGTAGAATCCAATCAGCCCCAGCATTTT.

V and J are TRBV6-6 and TRBJ1-4; D may be TRBD1 (6 bases). V was shortened by 7 bases and J by 5 bases, with 14 bases between the two germline ends. Germline values: CDR1 MNHNY, CDR2 SVGAGI (reference sequence). This CDR3 has 14 amino acids. The CDR3: CASKEGQTNEKLFF. CDR3 nucleotide sequence: TGTGCCAGCAAGGAAGGACAGACAAATGAAAAACTGTTTTTT.

This clone was detected only once. The genes are TRBV19 and TRBJ1-1; D not certain. Trimming cost V 5 bases and J 0 bases, with 7 bases left between them. The length of the CDR3 is 13 residues. The germline V gene encodes CDR1 LNHDA and CDR2 SQIVND (reference sequence). CDR3 residues: CASSSGLNTEAFF. As DNA, the CDR3 is TGTGCCAGTAGTTCGGGATTGAACACTGAAGCTTTCTTT.

This rearrangement joins TRBV10-3 to TRBJ2-1, with D tentatively TRBD1 (5 bases). CDR1 is ENHRY and CDR2 is SYGVKD in the germline V gene. Trimming took off 5 bases at V and 0 bases at J, with 17 bases between the two ends. The CDR3 loop spans 17 amino acids. The CDR3 DNA reads TGTGCCATCAGTTTAAGGGGCAGTTCGAGCTCCTACAATGAGCAGTTCTTC. Encoded protein: CAISLRGSSSSYNEQFF.

This clone was detected only a few times. This chain joins TRBV7-9 and TRBJ2-3; 8 bases are shared with TRBD1. Per the germline V gene, CDR1 is SEHNR and CDR2 is FQNEAQ (reference sequence). The CDR3 extends over 16 amino acids. The V segment lost 5 bases and the J segment 0 bases; nucleotides outside the gene matches: 7. The CDR3 sequence is CASSGTGGWSTDTQYF. Here the CDR3 DNA reads TGTGCCAGCAGCGGAACAGGGGGTTGGAGCACAGATACGCAGTATTTT.

This chain connects TRBV24-1 to TRBJ2-5; 8 bases line up with TRBD2. The junction had 5 bases not matched to a gene; V was cut back by 4 bases and J by 2 bases. The germline V gene encodes CDR1 KGHDR and CDR2 SFDVKD. CDR3 length: 15 residues. CDR3 protein: CATSDPRGGQETQYF. The DNA of the CDR3 is TGTGCCACCAGTGACCCCCGCGGGGGGCAAGAGACCCAGTACTTC.

As DNA, the CDR3 is TGCGCCAGCAGCCGAATACAGGGGGCTAGGGAAAAACTGTTTTTT. It encodes CASSRIQGAREKLFF. V usage is TRBV5-1 and J usage is TRBJ1-4, with 9 bases fitting TRBD1. Germline V CDR1 and CDR2: SGHRS, YFSETQ. This CDR3 spans 15 amino acids. The junction had 9 bases not matched to a gene; V was cut back by 4 bases and J by 8 bases.

The rearrangement uses TRBV7-3 and TRBJ2-3; 8 bases match TRBD2. This CDR3 has 16 residues. Germline loops: CDR1 SGHTA, CDR2 FQGTGA. The V and J ends lost 5 bases and 0 bases, in that order; junction bases with no gene match: 7. The CDR3 region is CASSPGVAGSTDTQYF. The CDR3 nucleotides are TGTGCCAGCAGCCCCGGGGTAGCGGGAAGCACAGATACGCAGTATTTT.

The chain has TRBV7-6 and TRBJ1-2; D not resolved. V shed 1 base and J shed 4 bases, with 7 bases lying between them. Germline CDR1 and CDR2: SGHVS and FNYEAQ. This CDR3 has 13 residues. The CDR3 here is CASSLGESYGYTF. For the CDR3, the DNA is TGTGCCAGCAGCTTAGGAGAGAGCTATGGCTACACCTTC.

This chain uses TRBV29-1 with TRBJ2-1; maybe TRBD1 (5 bases). The V end lost 4 bases, the J end lost 3 bases, and 13 bases lay between the germline ends. The germline V gene has CDR1 SQVTM and CDR2 ANQGSEA. The CDR3 contains 14 residues. CDR3 nucleotides: TGCAGCGTTGTTCCCCAGGGAAGCTACAATGAGCAGTTCTTC. This encodes CSVVPQGSYNEQFF.

This clone appeared a single time. The chain joins TRBV14 to TRBJ1-3, with TRBD1 as a possible D gene (5 bases). This CDR3 comprises 16 residues. V was cut by 4 bases and J by 2 bases, with 15 bases left in between. The germline CDR1 and CDR2 sequences are SGHDN and FVKESK. CDR3 region: CASSLSLTDPGNTIYF. The CDR3 DNA sequence: TGTGCCAGCAGCCTCTCCCTGACAGACCCTGGAAACACCATATATTTT.

The chain links TRBV27 to TRBJ2-7; TRBD1 might be the D (5 bases). The CDR3 runs 12 residues. V lost 7 bases and J 6 bases, leaving 13 bases between the germline ends. Per germline, CDR1 MNHEY and CDR2 SMNVEV (reference sequence). As DNA, the CDR3 is TGTGCCAGCACCTCTGCAGGGTCCGAGCAGTACTTC. Residues: CASTSAGSEQYF.